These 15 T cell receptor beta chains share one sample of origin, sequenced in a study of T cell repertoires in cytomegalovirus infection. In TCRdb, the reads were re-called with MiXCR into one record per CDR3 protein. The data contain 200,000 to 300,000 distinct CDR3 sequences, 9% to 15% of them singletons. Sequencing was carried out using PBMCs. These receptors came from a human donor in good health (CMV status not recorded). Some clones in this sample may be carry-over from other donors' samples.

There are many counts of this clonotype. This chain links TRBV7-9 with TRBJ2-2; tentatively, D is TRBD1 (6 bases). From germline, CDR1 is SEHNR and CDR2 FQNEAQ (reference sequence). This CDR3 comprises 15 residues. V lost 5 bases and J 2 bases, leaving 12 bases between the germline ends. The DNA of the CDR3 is TGTGCCAGCAGCCCGGGACACGTCAACACCGGGGAGCTGTTTTTT. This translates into CASSPGHVNTGELFF.

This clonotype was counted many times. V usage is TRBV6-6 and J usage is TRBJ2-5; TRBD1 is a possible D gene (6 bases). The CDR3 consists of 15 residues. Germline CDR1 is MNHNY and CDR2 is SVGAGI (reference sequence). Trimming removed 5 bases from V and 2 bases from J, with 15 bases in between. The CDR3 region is CASSARDTAQETQYF. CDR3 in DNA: TGTGCCAGCAGTGCTCGGGACACAGCTCAAGAGACCCAGTACTTC.

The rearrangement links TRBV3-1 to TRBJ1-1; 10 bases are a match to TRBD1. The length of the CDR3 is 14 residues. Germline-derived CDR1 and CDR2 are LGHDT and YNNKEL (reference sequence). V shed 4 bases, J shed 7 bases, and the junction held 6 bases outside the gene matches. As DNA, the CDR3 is TGTGCCAGCAGCCGGGACAGGGGAAGTGGTGAAGCTTTCTTT. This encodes CASSRDRGSGEAFF.

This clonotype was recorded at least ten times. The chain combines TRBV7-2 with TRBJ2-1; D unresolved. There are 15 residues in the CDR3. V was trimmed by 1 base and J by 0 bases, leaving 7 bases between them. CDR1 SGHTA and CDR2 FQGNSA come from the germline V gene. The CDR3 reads CASSLEASSYNEQFF. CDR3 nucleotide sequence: TGTGCCAGCAGCTTAGAGGCCAGCTCCTACAATGAGCAGTTCTTC.

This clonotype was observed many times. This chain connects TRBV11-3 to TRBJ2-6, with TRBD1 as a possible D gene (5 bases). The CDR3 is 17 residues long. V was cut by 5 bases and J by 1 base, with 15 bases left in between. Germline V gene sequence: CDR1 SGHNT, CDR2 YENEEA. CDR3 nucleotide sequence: TGTGCCAGCAGCCCAACGAACAGGTGGTCTGGGGCCAACGTCCTGACTTTC. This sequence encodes CASSPTNRWSGANVLTF.

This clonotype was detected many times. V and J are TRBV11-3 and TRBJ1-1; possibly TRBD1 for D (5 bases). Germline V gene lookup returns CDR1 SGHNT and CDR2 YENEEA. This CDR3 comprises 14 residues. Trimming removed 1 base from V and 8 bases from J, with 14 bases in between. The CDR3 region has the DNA TGTGCCAGCAGCTTAGGGGCAGGGCCAAAAGAAGCTTTCTTT. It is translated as CASSLGAGPKEAFF. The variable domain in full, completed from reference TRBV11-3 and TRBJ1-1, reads EAGVVQSPRYKIIEKKQPVAFWCNPISGHNTLYWYLQNLGQGPELLIRYENEEAVDDSQLPKDRFSAERLKGVDSTLKIQPAELGDSAVYLCASSLGAGPKEAFFGQGTRLTVV.

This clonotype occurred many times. The CDR3 DNA reads TGTGCCAGCAGTTATGCCGAAACTAGCACAGATACGCAGTATTTT. Encoded protein: CASSYAETSTDTQYF. The V gene is TRBV6-2 or TRBV6-3, the J gene TRBJ2-3; D gene uncertain. V gave up 3 bases and J gave up 0 bases, with 10 bases separating them. The germline V gene encodes CDR1 MNHEY and CDR2 SVGEGT. The CDR3 extends over 15 amino acids.

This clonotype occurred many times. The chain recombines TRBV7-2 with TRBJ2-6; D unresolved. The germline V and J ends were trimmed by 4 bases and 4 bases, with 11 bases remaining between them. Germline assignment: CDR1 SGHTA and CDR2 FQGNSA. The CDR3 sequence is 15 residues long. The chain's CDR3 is CASSSLGSGANVLTF. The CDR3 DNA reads TGTGCCAGCAGCTCGCTCGGTAGCGGGGCCAACGTCCTGACTTTC. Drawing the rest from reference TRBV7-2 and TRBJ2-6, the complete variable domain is GAGVSQSPSNKVTEKGKDVELRCDPISGHTALYWYRQSLGQGLEFLIYFQGNSAPDKSGLPSDRFSAERTGGSVSTLTIQRTQQEDSAVYLCASSSLGSGANVLTFGAGSRLTVL.

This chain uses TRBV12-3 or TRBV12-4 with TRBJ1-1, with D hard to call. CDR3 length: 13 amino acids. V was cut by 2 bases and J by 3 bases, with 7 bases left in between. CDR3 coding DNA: TGTGCCAGCAGTTTACCACTTGACACTGAAGCTTTCTTT. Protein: CASSLPLDTEAFF.

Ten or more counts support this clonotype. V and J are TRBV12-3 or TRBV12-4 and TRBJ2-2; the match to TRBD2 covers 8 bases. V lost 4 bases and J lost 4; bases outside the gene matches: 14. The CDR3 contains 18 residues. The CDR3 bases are TGTGCCAGCAGTTCCCAGGTTCGGGGGGGACTGACCACCGGGGAGCTGTTTTTT. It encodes CASSSQVRGGLTTGELFF.

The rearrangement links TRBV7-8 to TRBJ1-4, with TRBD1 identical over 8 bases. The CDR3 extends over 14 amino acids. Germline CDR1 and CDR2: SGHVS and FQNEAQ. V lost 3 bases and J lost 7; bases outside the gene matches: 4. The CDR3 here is CASSFRTGFEKLFF. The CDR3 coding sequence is TGTGCCAGCAGCTTCCGGACAGGGTTTGAAAAACTGTTTTTT.

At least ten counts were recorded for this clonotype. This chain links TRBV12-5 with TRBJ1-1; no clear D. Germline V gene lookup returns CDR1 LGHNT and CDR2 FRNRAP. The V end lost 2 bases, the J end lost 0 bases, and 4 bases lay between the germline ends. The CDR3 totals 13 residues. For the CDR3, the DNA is TGTGCTAGTGGTTTGACGATGAACACTGAAGCTTTCTTT. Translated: CASGLTMNTEAFF.

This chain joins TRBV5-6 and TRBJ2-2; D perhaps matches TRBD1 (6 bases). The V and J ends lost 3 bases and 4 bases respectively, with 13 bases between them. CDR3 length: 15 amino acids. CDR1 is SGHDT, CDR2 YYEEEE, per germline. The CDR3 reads CASSSWTAATGELFF. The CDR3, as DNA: TGTGCCAGCAGCTCTTGGACAGCCGCCACCGGGGAGCTGTTTTTT.

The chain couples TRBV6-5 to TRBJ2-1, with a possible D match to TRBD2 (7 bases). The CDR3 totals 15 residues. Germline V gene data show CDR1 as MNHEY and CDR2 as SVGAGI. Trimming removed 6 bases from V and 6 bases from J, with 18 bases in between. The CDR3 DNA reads TGTGCCAGCAGCCGGGGGGCGGTAGTTTCCAATGAGCAGTTCTTC. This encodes CASSRGAVVSNEQFF.

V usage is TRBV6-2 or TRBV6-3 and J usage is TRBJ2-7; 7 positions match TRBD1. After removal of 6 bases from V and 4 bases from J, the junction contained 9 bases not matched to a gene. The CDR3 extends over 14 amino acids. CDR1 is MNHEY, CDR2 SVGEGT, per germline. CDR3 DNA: TGTGCCAGCAGACCGACGACAGGGAAGTACGAGCAGTACTTC. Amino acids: CASRPTTGKYEQYF.